The clone carrying this T cell receptor beta chain was recorded a few times. PCR involved 60 Vbeta and 13 Jbeta primers. The data were produced by immunoSEQ multiplex PCR, yet TCRdb's version contains in-frame clones alone and is incomplete. The sample includes around 86,000 clones, approximately 7.1% of them seen just once. Losses at the gene ends were 4 bases for V and 7 bases for J; bases not matched to a gene: 12. Per the germline V gene, CDR1 is WSHSY and CDR2 is SAAADI. This CDR3 has 16 residues. The sample comes from a study of cytomegalovirus exposure and HLA in healthy donors. The chain combines TRBV10-2 with TRBJ1-5, with 8 bases that match TRBD1. The receptor's source is a man between 45 and 60 years old in good health and CMV-seronegative. Specimen: PBMCs. CDR3 nucleotide sequence: TGCGCCAGCAGTGTTGCAGCAGGGGGCCATTGGCAGCCCCAGCATTTT. It translates to CASSVAAGGHWQPQHF.